These T cell receptor beta chains were read from a single sample in a study of blood T cells in healthy people across ages. TCRdb analysed the 5' RACE reads with MiXCR anew, one entry per CDR3 protein. The sample yields fewer than 2,000,000 distinct CDR3 sequences, about 35% seen once. Sequenced input: blood. The source of these receptors is a woman aged 25 to 39 in good health. CDR3s include the opening cysteine and the closing phenylalanine or tryptophan. The D gene is left open where the match is weak. Not all rows give a size; the values are once, few, many and, for expanded clones, a class.

TRBD1	TRBV18	TRBJ1-2	-	TGTGCCAGCTCACCAAGACAGGGGACGTATGAAGGCTACACCTTC	CASSPRQGTYEGYTF
-	TRBV20-1	TRBJ2-5	few	TGCAGTGCTTTGACAGCGGGTGTAGAGACCCAGTACTTC	CSALTAGVETQYF
TRBD2	TRBV5-1	TRBJ2-1	few	TGCGCCAGCAGCCCTCAAGCGGGGTTGGATGAGCAGTTCTTC	CASSPQAGLDEQFF
-	TRBV30	TRBJ1-5	-	TGTGCCTGGGGACACACTCTATCTCAGCCCCAGCATTTT	CAWGHTLSQPQHF
-	TRBV9	TRBJ2-7	-	TGTGCCAGCAGCGCCACCCCACAGTTCTCCTACGGGCAGTACTTC	CASSATPQFSYGQYF
-	TRBV6-5	TRBJ1-1	-	TGTGCCAGCAGTTATCTGGCGGGCACTGAAGCTTTCTTT	CASSYLAGTEAFF
-	TRBV19	TRBJ1-2	once	TGTGCCAGTAGTATAGAAAGTAGCAGGACGATCTATGGCTACACCTTC	CASSIESSRTIYGYTF
-	TRBV11-2	TRBJ1-6	once	TGTGCCAGCAGAATCGGGAGGACTTACTATAATCCACCCCTCCACTTT	CASRIGRTYYNPPLHF
-	TRBV3-1	TRBJ2-1	-	TGTGCCAGCAGCCAAGAATCCACCCATGAGGGGTACAATGAGCAGTTCTTC	CASSQESTHEGYNEQFF
-	TRBV28	TRBJ2-5	many	TGTGCCAGCAGTTTAGCGGAAAAAGAGACCCAGTACTTC	CASSLAEKETQYF
-	TRBV6-4	TRBJ2-7	-	TGTGCCAGCACCCCGGACCTCTCCGGGAGCTACAATGAGCAGTACTTC	CASTPDLSGSYNEQYF
-	TRBV12-3/TRBV12-4	TRBJ1-5	few	TGTGCCAGCAGCCCCGGGCGGGGTAATCAGCCCCAGCATTTT	CASSPGRGNQPQHF
-	TRBV27	TRBJ2-7	few	TGTGCCAGCAGGTTAGGGGGGGGTCGGTACGAGCAGTACTTC	CASRLGGGRYEQYF
TRBD1	TRBV7-9	TRBJ2-5	-	TGTGCCAACAGCGGTGACAGGGCACAGCAGTACTTC	CANSGDRAQQYF
-	TRBV10-3	TRBJ2-5	few	TGTGCCACAGGGACTGATCAAGAGACCCAGTACTTC	CATGTDQETQYF
-	TRBV7-9	TRBJ2-3	many	TGTGCCAGCAGCTTGGGGCGTCAGCTGGATACGCAGTATTTT	CASSLGRQLDTQYF
TRBD1	TRBV5-1	TRBJ2-2	-	TGCGCCAGCAGCTTAGGACAGGGGAGGATCACCGGGGAGCTGTTTTTT	CASSLGQGRITGELFF
-	TRBV12-3/TRBV12-4	TRBJ1-2	-	TGTGCCAGCAGTTTGAGAGGGGTTATACACTATGGCTACACCTTC	CASSLRGVIHYGYTF
TRBD1	TRBV20-1	TRBJ1-5	once	TGCAGTGCTAGACATAGGACAGGGGGAGGCAATCAGCCCCAGCATTTT	CSARHRTGGGNQPQHF
TRBD2	TRBV10-1	TRBJ2-5	few	TGCGCCAGCAGTGAGTCGAGGCCTAGCGGGATCCAAGAGACCCAGTACTTC	CASSESRPSGIQETQYF
-	TRBV5-1	TRBJ1-2	-	TGCGCCAGCAGCTTGTACGCAGGGTCGGAGGACTACACCTTC	CASSLYAGSEDYTF
TRBD1	TRBV12-3/TRBV12-4	TRBJ1-2	-	TGTGCCAGCAGTTCCGGACAGGGGTTTACAGGTTCAGATGGCTACACCTTC	CASSSGQGFTGSDGYTF
TRBD2	TRBV7-6	TRBJ2-2	-	TGTGCCAGCAGCTTTAGCGGGAACGTCGTCACCGGGGAGCTGTTTTTT	CASSFSGNVVTGELFF
-	TRBV5-1	TRBJ2-2	-	TGCGCCAGCAGCCCGGGACGGGAGAACACCGGGGAGCTGTTTTTT	CASSPGRENTGELFF
-	TRBV4-2	TRBJ1-5	-	TGTGCCAGCAGCCAAGATACGGGGCGGCAGCCCCAGCATTTT	CASSQDTGRQPQHF
-	TRBV6-1	TRBJ1-5	-	TGTGCCAGCAGTGATCCACAGGCGCCGTCCCAGCATTTT	CASSDPQAPSQHF
TRBD2	TRBV20-1	TRBJ2-1	many	TGCAGTCCTCTAGCGGGGGGGAACAATGAGCAGTTCTTC	CSPLAGGNNEQFF
-	TRBV19	TRBJ2-3	-	TGTGCCAGTAGTATGACGGGGATCTTGGATACGCAGTATTTT	CASSMTGILDTQYF
TRBD2	TRBV7-3	TRBJ2-7	-	TGTGCCAGCAGCGTCTCGGGACTAGGAGCCGCCGAGCAGTACTTC	CASSVSGLGAAEQYF
-	TRBV12-3/TRBV12-4	TRBJ2-3	few	TGTGCCAGCAGTCCTCGCGGCTTCACCTCTAGCACAGATACGCAGTATTTT	CASSPRGFTSSTDTQYF
TRBD2	TRBV10-3	TRBJ2-7	few	TGTGCCATCAGTGGTTCTAGCGGGGGGTACGAGCAGTACTTC	CAISGSSGGYEQYF
-	TRBV12-5	TRBJ2-1	-	TGTGCTAGTGGTTATGGGAATGGGAATGAGCAGTTCTTC	CASGYGNGNEQFF
-	TRBV4-1	TRBJ2-6	few	TGCGCCAGCAGCCCTTATTTGAGGGCCAACATCCTGACTTTC	CASSPYLRANILTF
-	TRBV18	TRBJ2-2	-	TGTGCCAGCTCACCACCGGGCAGGGGGGCCCCCCCGAACACCGGGGAGCTGTTTTTT	CASSPPGRGAPPNTGELFF
TRBD2	TRBV5-1	TRBJ2-1	-	TGCGCCAGCAGCGGGCCCCTAGCGGGGCCTAACAATGAGCAGTTCTTC	CASSGPLAGPNNEQFF
TRBD2	TRBV9	TRBJ2-1	once	TGTGCCAGCAGAGCTAGCGGGGGAGGGGAGCAGTTCTTC	CASRASGGGEQFF
-	TRBV4-2	TRBJ1-4	-	TGTGCCAGCAGCACGCCGGGGAGGGCGTCGGAAAAACTGTTTTTT	CASSTPGRASEKLFF
TRBD2	TRBV3-1	TRBJ2-3	few	TGTGCCAGCAGCCAAGGGTTGGCTAGCGGGGGTTCCACAGATACGCAGTATTTT	CASSQGLASGGSTDTQYF
-	TRBV20-1	TRBJ1-1	-	TGCAGTGGTTCGGACAGGAACACTGAAGCTTTCTTT	CSGSDRNTEAFF
TRBD1	TRBV18	TRBJ2-7	-	TGTGCCAGCTCACGCGTCCGGGACAGCTTTAGAGACGAGCAGTACTTC	CASSRVRDSFRDEQYF
-	TRBV5-1	TRBJ2-7	few	TGCGCCAGCAGCACGGGACCAGGCTCCTACGAGCAGTACTTC	CASSTGPGSYEQYF
-	TRBV29-1	TRBJ2-6	many	TGCAGCGTTACCAGGGACTCTGGGGCCAACGTCCTGACTTTC	CSVTRDSGANVLTF
TRBD1	TRBV6-1	TRBJ2-3	-	TGTGCCAGCAGTCTACAGGGGTTTGATACGCAGTATTTT	CASSLQGFDTQYF
TRBD1	TRBV20-1	TRBJ2-7	few	TGCAGTGCTGGACGACCGGGACAGGGTGCCTACGAGCAGTACTTC	CSAGRPGQGAYEQYF
TRBD2	TRBV27	TRBJ2-3	few	TGTGCCAGCAGTGCACCTCCGGCTAGCGGGAGAATCACAGATACGCAGTATTTT	CASSAPPASGRITDTQYF
-	TRBV6-1	TRBJ2-7	few	TGTGCCAGCTGGACGGAAACCTACGAGCAGTACTTC	CASWTETYEQYF